This entry lists 7 T cell receptor beta chains sequenced from one sample in a study of T cell repertoires in ileal Crohn's disease. Sequencing used immunoSEQ multiplex PCR; TCRdb keeps in-frame clones, though not all of them. The sample has roughly 13,000 clones, 87% seen once. What was sequenced was ileal tissue. These receptor sequences come from an adult with Crohn's disease.

This chain uses TRBV6-1 with TRBJ2-7; TRBD1 might be the D (5 bases). The CDR3 has 13 amino acids. CDR1 MNHNS and CDR2 SASEGT come from the germline V gene. Trimming left V 3 bases short and J 5 bases short, with 11 bases between. The CDR3 DNA is TGTGCCAGCAGTGAGGGGCATTACAACGAGCAGTACTTC. Translated, it gives CASSEGHYNEQYF.

The chain links TRBV7-8 to TRBJ2-7; no clear D gene. The CDR3 is 13 residues long. V was pared by 1 base and J by 3 bases, with 7 bases between. In germline, CDR1 is SGHVS, CDR2 FQNEAQ. CDR3 sequence (DNA): TGTGCCAGCAGCTTAGACAGCCTCTACGAGCAGTACTTC. It codes for CASSLDSLYEQYF.

V and J are TRBV28 and TRBJ1-1; unclear D gene. Germline CDR1 reads MDHEN; CDR2 reads SYDVKM. V was clipped by 2 bases and J by 0 bases, with 7 bases between them. The CDR3 is made up of 14 amino acids. CDR3 nucleotides: TGTGCCAGCAGTTTACAGATAATGAACACTGAAGCTTTCTTT. It is translated as CASSLQIMNTEAFF. Together with reference TRBV28 and TRBJ1-1, the CDR3 gives the full variable domain: DVKVTQSSRYLVKRTGEKVFLECVQDMDHENMFWYRQDPGLGLRLIYFSYDVKMKEKGDIPEGYSVSREKKERFSLILESASTNQTSMYLCASSLQIMNTEAFFGQGTRLTVV.

This clone was observed a few times. This sequence joins TRBV6-5 and TRBJ1-4, with TRBD1 as a possible D gene (5 bases). From germline, CDR1 is MNHEY and CDR2 SVGAGI. The V end was cut by 5 bases, the J end by 8 bases, with 18 bases between. CDR3 size: 15 residues. The CDR3 coding sequence is TGTGCCAGCAGTCCCGGCCAGGGAGGATTCGAAAAACTGTTTTTT. As protein: CASSPGQGGFEKLFF.

The J gene is TRBJ1-3, the V gene TRBV29-1, with a tentative D call TRBD1 (5 bases). V was trimmed by 2 bases and J by 0 bases, leaving 8 bases between them. Germline CDR1 SQVTM, CDR2 ANQGSEA. The CDR3 contains 14 residues. CDR3 amino acids: CSVETGASGNTIYF. The CDR3 nucleotides read TGCAGCGTTGAAACAGGAGCCTCTGGAAACACCATATATTTT.

J is TRBJ2-7 and V is TRBV25-1; 8 bases line up with TRBD2. J was trimmed by 4 bases and V by 3 bases; bases with no gene match: 2. Germline V gene lookup returns CDR1 MGHDK and CDR2 SYGVNS. CDR3 size: 13 residues. The CDR3 loop reads CASSDGGRYEQYF. For the CDR3, the DNA is TGTGCCAGCAGTGACGGCGGGAGGTACGAGCAGTACTTC.

The chain is built from TRBV5-4 and TRBJ1-6; D perhaps matches TRBD1 (6 bases). The germline CDR1 and CDR2 sequences are SGHNT and YYREEE (reference sequence). V lost 4 bases, J lost 10 bases, and 15 bases lay in between. This CDR3 region has 14 residues. The CDR3 DNA follows: TGTGCCAGCAGCCAGGACAGCGGCAGGTCACCCCTCCACTTT. It specifies CASSQDSGRSPLHF.